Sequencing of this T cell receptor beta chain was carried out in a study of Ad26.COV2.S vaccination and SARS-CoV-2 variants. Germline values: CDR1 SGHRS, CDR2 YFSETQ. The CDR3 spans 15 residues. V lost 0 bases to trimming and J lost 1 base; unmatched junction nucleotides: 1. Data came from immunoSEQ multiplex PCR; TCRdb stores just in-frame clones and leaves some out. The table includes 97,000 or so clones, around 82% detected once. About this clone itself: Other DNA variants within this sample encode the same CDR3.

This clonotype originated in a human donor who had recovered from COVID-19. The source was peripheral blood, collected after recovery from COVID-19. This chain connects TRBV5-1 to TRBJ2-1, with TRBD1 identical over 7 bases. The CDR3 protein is CASSLGQGSYNEQFF. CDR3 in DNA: TGCGCCAGCAGCTTGGGACAGGGTTCCTACAATGAGCAGTTCTTC.